Sequencing of this T cell receptor beta chain was carried out in a study of regulatory T cells in long-lasting Graves disease. Study observations and caveats: Reduced TCR diversity was observed in persistent Graves' patients versus newly diagnosed patients.

Stated time point: newly diagnosed GD, antithyroid drugs for less than 3 months. PBMCs were the source of the RNA used for TCR sequencing. This clonotype was counted at least ten times. Its antigen is still unknown. J gave up 4 bases and V 3 bases, and 3 bases lay outside the gene matches. The CDR3 runs 14 residues. Germline-derived CDR1 and CDR2 are KGHSH and LQKENI. Arm-PCR with iRepertoire HTBI primers amplified the CDR3 regions for these TCR beta libraries. From the multiplex PCR reads, TCRdb called clonotypes with MiXCR, one entry per CDR3 protein. The sample shows roughly 430,000 distinct CDR3 sequences, about 17% of them seen only once. The same sample was also used in a study of T cells in Graves' hyperthyroidism and ophthalmopathy. Per that study: The HTBI primer set drove a first-round RT-PCR of the TCR CDR3.

This clonotype was sampled from a woman aged 30 to 39 with Graves disease. The chain employs TRBV18 and TRBJ2-3, with 8 bases identical to TRBD2. Specimen: peripheral blood mononuclear cells (PBMCs), collected at new diagnosis, from a patient treated with antithyroid drugs. The CDR3 DNA reads TGTGCCAGCTCACCCGGGAGGGCCTCAGATACGCAGTATTTT. This sequence encodes CASSPGRASDTQYF.